A selection of T cell receptor beta chains follows, all from one sample in a study of control samples from healthy donors and cancer patients. Generated by immunoSEQ multiplex PCR, the TCRdb table keeps only in-frame clones and is missing some. Of some 70,000 clones listed, approximately 88% are singletons. Sample: PBMCs. The receptors here all came from a woman in her forties or fifties with lung cancer. The CDR3 runs from the conserved cysteine through the conserved F or W. The D gene is left open where the match is weak. Clone size is not always given. Where it is, it says once, few, many or a class for expanded clones.

-	TRBV27	-	TRBJ1-5	CASSLNGGPQHF	TGTGCCAGCAGTTTAAATGGGGGGCCCCAGCATTTT
-	TRBV12-3/TRBV12-4	once	TRBJ2-5	CASRDGDLPMDF	TGTGCCAGCAGGGACGGGGACTTACCCATGGACTTC
-	TRBV7-9	-	TRBJ1-1	CASSYHPEAFF	TGTGCCAGCAGTTATCATCCGGAAGCTTTCTTT
-	TRBV21-1	-	TRBJ2-5	CASSKEGLAGLRGETQYF	TGTGCCAGCAGCAAAGAAGGGCTTGCGGGCCTGAGGGGAGAGACCCAGTACTTC
-	TRBV4-3	-	TRBJ1-2	CASSPRGVPSVYGYTF	TGCGCCAGCAGCCCGCGAGGGGTGCCTTCGGTCTATGGCTACACCTTC
TRBD1	TRBV18	-	TRBJ2-3	CASSSQGPPDTQYF	TGTGCCAGCTCCTCACAGGGGCCGCCAGATACGCAGTATTTT
-	TRBV12-3/TRBV12-4	-	TRBJ2-1	CASRTRNEQFF	TGTGCCAGCAGGACCCGCAATGAGCAGTTCTTC
TRBD1	TRBV4-2	few	TRBJ1-5	CASSHIDRDNQPQHF	TGTGCCAGCAGCCACATCGACAGGGACAATCAGCCCCAGCATTTT
TRBD1	TRBV19	-	TRBJ2-2	CASNWDRATGELFF	TGTGCCAGTAACTGGGACAGGGCAACCGGGGAGCTGTTTTTT
-	TRBV5-6	-	TRBJ2-7	CASSFWGPSTYEQYF	TGTGCCAGCAGCTTTTGGGGACCGTCGACCTACGAGCAGTACTTC
-	TRBV19	-	TRBJ2-7	CASSLRWAGIPYEQYF	TGTGCCAGTAGTCTTAGGTGGGCCGGGATTCCCTACGAGCAGTACTTC
TRBD2	TRBV27	once	TRBJ2-1	CASSSTSGVTSYNEQFF	TGTGCCAGCAGTTCGACTAGCGGGGTTACCTCCTACAATGAGCAGTTCTTC
-	TRBV27	-	TRBJ1-6	CASSLPVAGVYNSPLHF	TGTGCCAGCAGTTTACCCGTCGCAGGGGTGTACAATTCACCCCTCCACTTT
-	TRBV2	-	TRBJ2-6	CASNDITGANVLTF	TGTGCCAGCAACGACATAACTGGGGCCAACGTCCTGACTTTC
TRBD1	TRBV9	-	TRBJ2-7	CASSAGGQGAPYEQYF	TGTGCCAGCAGCGCGGGGGGACAGGGTGCCCCCTACGAGCAGTACTTC
-	TRBV27	-	TRBJ1-1	CASSLWGMNTEAFF	TGTGCCAGCAGTTTGTGGGGTATGAACACTGAAGCTTTCTTT
-	TRBV19	-	TRBJ1-4	CASSPRRAPASTNEKLFF	TGTGCCAGTAGCCCCCGGAGGGCACCCGCGTCAACTAATGAAAAACTGTTTTTT
-	TRBV10-3	-	TRBJ1-1	CATRFGGNTEAFF	TGTGCCACCCGGTTCGGGGGTAACACTGAAGCTTTCTTT
-	TRBV27	few	TRBJ1-4	CASRGLTNEKLFF	TGTGCCAGCAGAGGTTTAACTAATGAAAAACTGTTTTTT
TRBD1	TRBV28	-	TRBJ2-5	CASSIRAGGVQETQYF	TGTGCCAGCAGTATAAGGGCAGGGGGCGTCCAAGAGACCCAGTACTTC
-	TRBV4-2	-	TRBJ1-2	CASSQDLNYGYTF	TGTGCCAGCAGCCAAGACCTTAACTATGGCTACACCTTC
-	TRBV19	few	TRBJ2-6	CASSGRSVQGRRAGANVLTF	TGTGCCAGTAGTGGTCGTTCGGTTCAGGGTCGTCGGGCTGGGGCCAACGTCCTGACTTTC
-	TRBV7-7	-	TRBJ2-2	CASSLGENTGELFF	TGTGCCAGCAGCTTAGGAGAGAACACCGGGGAGCTGTTTTTT
-	TRBV5-5	once	TRBJ2-7	CASFGNSAYEQYF	TGTGCCAGCTTCGGGAATAGCGCTTACGAGCAGTACTTC
TRBD2	TRBV24-1	-	TRBJ2-1	CATSELAGLYNEQFF	TGTGCCACCAGTGAATTAGCGGGGCTCTACAATGAGCAGTTCTTC
TRBD1	TRBV7-9	-	TRBJ1-2	CASSRTGGYGYTF	TGTGCCAGCAGCCGTACAGGGGGCTATGGCTACACCTTC
-	TRBV7-9	once	TRBJ1-1	CALRSGGTEAFF	TGTGCTCTTAGGTCGGGGGGCACTGAAGCTTTCTTT
-	TRBV5-1	-	TRBJ1-1	CASSPGGNTEAFF	TGCGCCAGCAGCCCGGGGGGGAACACTGAAGCTTTCTTT
TRBD1	TRBV7-2	-	TRBJ1-1	CASSLSGQSNTEAFF	TGTGCCAGCAGCTTATCGGGACAGTCGAACACTGAAGCTTTCTTT